Shown below are 5 T cell receptor beta chains from a single sample sequenced in a study of cytomegalovirus exposure and HLA in healthy donors. TCRdb keeps only in-frame clones here, not all; method: immunoSEQ multiplex PCR. The sample lists 330,000 or so clones; just over 85% were seen once. Sequencing input: PBMCs. Receptors originate from a woman aged 18 to 35 in good health and CMV-seronegative.

The chain joins TRBV2 to TRBJ2-2, with 10 bases matching TRBD2. Trimming took 1 base from V and 6 from J; bases not matched to a gene: 8. The CDR3 is 17 residues long. The V gene's germline CDR1 is SNHLY and CDR2 FYNNEI. Here the CDR3 DNA reads TGTGCCAGCAGTGAAGAGGAAACCGGACTAGCGGCCGGGGAGCTGTTTTTT. Residues: CASSEEETGLAAGELFF.

This chain links TRBV6-4 with TRBJ2-7, with 10 bases lining up with TRBD2. Germline CDR1 MRHNA, CDR2 SNTAGT. The CDR3 contains 14 residues. V shed 6 bases, J shed 4 bases, and the junction held 6 bases outside the gene matches. The CDR3 DNA is TGTGCCAGCAGCCAGAGGACTAGCGGATACGAGCAGTACTTC. This codes for CASSQRTSGYEQYF.

The CDR3 nucleotides read TGTGCCAGCAGCTTAGTTGTAGGCCAGACTTATGGCTACACCTTC. Amino acid sequence: CASSLVVGQTYGYTF. This chain joins TRBV7-2 and TRBJ1-2, with D hard to call. CDR1 SGHTA and CDR2 FQGNSA come from the germline V gene. V was shortened by 1 base and J by 5 bases, with 14 bases between the two germline ends. The CDR3 extends over 15 amino acids.

This chain joins TRBV28 and TRBJ2-1; D not certain. Trimming shortened V by 4 bases and J by 4 bases, and 20 bases separated the two germline ends. CDR1 and CDR2 (germline): MDHEN, SYDVKM. This CDR3 contains 17 residues. The DNA for the CDR3 is TGTGCCAGCAGTTCCCGGGTTTGGCGGTTATCTTACAATGAGCAGTTCTTC. This sequence encodes CASSSRVWRLSYNEQFF.

CDR3 sequence: CSVEAGTSGRGEQFF. The DNA of the CDR3 is TGCAGCGTTGAAGCCGGGACTAGCGGGAGAGGTGAGCAGTTCTTC. The chain joins TRBV29-1 to TRBJ2-1, with 14 bases aligning to TRBD2. The junction had 5 bases not matched to a gene; V was cut back by 1 base and J by 9 bases. There are 15 residues in the CDR3. Germline-derived CDR1 and CDR2 are SQVTM and ANQGSEA.